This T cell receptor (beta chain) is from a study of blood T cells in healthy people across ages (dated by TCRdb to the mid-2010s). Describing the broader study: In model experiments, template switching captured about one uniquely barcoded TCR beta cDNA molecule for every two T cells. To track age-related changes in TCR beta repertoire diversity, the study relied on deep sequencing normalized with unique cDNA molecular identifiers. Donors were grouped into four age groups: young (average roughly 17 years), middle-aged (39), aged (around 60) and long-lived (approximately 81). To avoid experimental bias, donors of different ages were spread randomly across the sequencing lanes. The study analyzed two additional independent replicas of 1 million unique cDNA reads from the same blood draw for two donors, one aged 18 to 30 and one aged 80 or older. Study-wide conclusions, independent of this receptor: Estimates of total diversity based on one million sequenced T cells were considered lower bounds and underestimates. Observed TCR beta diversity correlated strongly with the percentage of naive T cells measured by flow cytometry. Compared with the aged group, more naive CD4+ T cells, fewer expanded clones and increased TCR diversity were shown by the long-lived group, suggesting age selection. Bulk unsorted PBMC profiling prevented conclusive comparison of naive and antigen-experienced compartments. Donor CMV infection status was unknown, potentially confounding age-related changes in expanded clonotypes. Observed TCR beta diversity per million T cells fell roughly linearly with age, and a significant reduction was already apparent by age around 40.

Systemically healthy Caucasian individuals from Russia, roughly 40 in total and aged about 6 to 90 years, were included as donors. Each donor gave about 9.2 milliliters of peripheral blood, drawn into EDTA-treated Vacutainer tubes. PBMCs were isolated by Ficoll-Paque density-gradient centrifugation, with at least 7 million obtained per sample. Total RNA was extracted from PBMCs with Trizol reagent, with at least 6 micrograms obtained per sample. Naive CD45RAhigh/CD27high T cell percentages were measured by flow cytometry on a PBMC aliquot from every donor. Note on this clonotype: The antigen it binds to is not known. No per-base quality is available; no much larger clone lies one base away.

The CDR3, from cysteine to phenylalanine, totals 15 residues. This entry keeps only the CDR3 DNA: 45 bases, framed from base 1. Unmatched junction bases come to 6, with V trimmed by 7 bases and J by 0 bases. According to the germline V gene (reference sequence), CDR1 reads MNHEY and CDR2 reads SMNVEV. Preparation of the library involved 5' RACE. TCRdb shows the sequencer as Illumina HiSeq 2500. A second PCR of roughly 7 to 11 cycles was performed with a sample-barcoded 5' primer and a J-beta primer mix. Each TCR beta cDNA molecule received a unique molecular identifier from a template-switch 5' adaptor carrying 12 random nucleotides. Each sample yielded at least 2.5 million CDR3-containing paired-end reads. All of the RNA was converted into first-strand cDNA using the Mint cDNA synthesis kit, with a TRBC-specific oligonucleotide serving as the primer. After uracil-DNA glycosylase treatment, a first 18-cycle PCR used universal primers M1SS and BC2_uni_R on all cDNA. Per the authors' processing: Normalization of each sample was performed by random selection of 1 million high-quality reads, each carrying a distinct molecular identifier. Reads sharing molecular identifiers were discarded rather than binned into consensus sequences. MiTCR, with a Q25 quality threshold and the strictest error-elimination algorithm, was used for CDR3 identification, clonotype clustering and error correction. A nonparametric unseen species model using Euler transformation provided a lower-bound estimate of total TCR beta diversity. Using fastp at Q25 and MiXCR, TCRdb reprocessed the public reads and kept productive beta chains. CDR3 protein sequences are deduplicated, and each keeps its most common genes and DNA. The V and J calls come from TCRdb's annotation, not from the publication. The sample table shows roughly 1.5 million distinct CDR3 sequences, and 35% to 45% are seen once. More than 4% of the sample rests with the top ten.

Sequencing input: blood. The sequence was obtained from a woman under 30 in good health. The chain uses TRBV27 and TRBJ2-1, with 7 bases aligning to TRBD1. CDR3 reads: CASNKGQYSYNEQFF. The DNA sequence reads TGTGCCAGCAACAAGGGACAGTACTCCTACAATGAGCAGTTCTTC.